The 5 T cell receptor beta chains presented below share a single source sample, sequenced in a study of regulatory T cells in long-lasting Graves disease. Time point specified: newly diagnosed GD, antithyroid drugs for less than 3 months. Extracted RNA from PBMCs served as the source of the TCR library. Arm-PCR of CDR3 regions with iRepertoire HTBI primers generated TCR beta libraries. TCRdb fed the multiplex PCR reads into MiXCR, producing one record per CDR3 protein. This table holds 500,000 or so distinct CDR3 sequences, under 20% found once. These data also formed part of another study, on T cells in Graves' hyperthyroidism and ophthalmopathy.

The sample consisted of peripheral blood mononuclear cells (PBMCs), taken at new diagnosis, from a patient treated with antithyroid drugs. The source is a man in his forties or fifties with Graves disease.

This clonotype was observed at least ten times. The chain is built from TRBV6-5 and TRBJ1-6; D gene unclear. Deletions cut 1 base from V and 7 bases from J, with 14 bases between. This CDR3 contains 16 residues. Germline V gene lookup returns CDR1 MNHEY and CDR2 SVGAGI. The CDR3 DNA reads as TGTGCCAGCAGTTACTTAGGAGGCATGAGCAATTCACCCCTCCACTTT. Translating gives CASSYLGGMSNSPLHF.

In its sample, this clonotype was seen many times. This rearrangement joins TRBV27 to TRBJ2-3; D uncertain. Looked up from germline, CDR1 is MNHEY and CDR2 is SMNVEV (reference sequence). With 2 bases removed from V and 1 base from J, the gap between germline ends came to 10 bases. The CDR3 has 15 residues. In nucleotides, the CDR3 is TGTGCCAGCAGTTTAGGGTCCGTGGGCACAGATACGCAGTATTTT. It translates to CASSLGSVGTDTQYF.

Many counts were recorded for this clonotype. The chain recombines TRBV18 with TRBJ2-7; D is undetermined. The germline V gene encodes CDR1 KGHSH and CDR2 LQKENI. The CDR3 extends over 14 amino acids. V was trimmed by 3 bases and J by 7 bases, leaving 16 bases between them. CDR3 sequence (DNA): TGTGCCAGCTCACCCAGTGCAGGATTGGGGGAGCAGTACTTC. Translation gives CASSPSAGLGEQYF.

This clonotype was counted a single time. Being one base from a much bigger clone, this may be a read error. The V call is TRBV10-3, the J call TRBJ2-1; 9 bases match TRBD1. The CDR3 length is 16 residues. V shed 0 bases and J 5 bases; nucleotides not matched to a gene: 5. Germline CDR1 ENHRY, CDR2 SYGVKD. CDR3 coding DNA: TGTGCCATCAGTGAGTCGGCCCGGGACAGGGACAATGAGCAGTTCTTC. It is translated as CAISESARDRDNEQFF.

This clonotype was counted at least ten times. The gene calls are TRBV28 and TRBJ1-2; tentative D call: TRBD1 (6 bases). The germline V and J ends were trimmed by 5 bases and 8 bases, with 18 bases remaining between them. CDR1 is MDHEN and CDR2 is SYDVKM in the germline V gene. CDR3 length equals 14 residues. The CDR3 here is CASSLTGAYRGYTF. In DNA form, the CDR3 reads TGTGCCAGCAGTCTAACGGGGGCCTATCGGGGCTACACCTTC.